This paragraph covers one T cell receptor (beta chain) sequence. The sample holds one count of this clone. Its recognized antigen is unknown. Base qualities are not recorded, but no much larger clone differs from it by a single base. Looking up the germline V gene (reference sequence) yields CDR1 LNHDA and CDR2 SQIVND. The CDR3, from cysteine to phenylalanine, totals 15 residues. The sequence is cut down to CDR3 DNA, 45 bases in frame from base 1. V ends up 4 bases short and J 9 bases short, with an unmatched junction base count of 6. The library was built by means of the immunoSEQ multiplex PCR assay. Sourced from immuneACCESS, this table was stored by TCRdb with only in-frame sequences that have V and J called. A share of the clones is absent; for the studies checked, an unresolved V gene accounts for under half, and the remainder has no known explanation. The sample data list some 60,000 clones, and around 80% of these were observed just once. The ten largest clones capture roughly 17% of the sample.

In this study, focal radiation therapy paired with CTLA-4 blockade (ipilimumab) was tested in patients who had chemo-refractory metastatic non-small-cell lung cancer. This sample was included in a study of radiotherapy plus CTLA-4 blockade in lung cancer (dated by TCRdb to between 2017 and 2018). With respect to the entire study: Objective responses were observed in more than 15% of enrolled patients, and disease control was achieved in less than 35%. Summary of the overall study and its limitations: After treatment with radiotherapy and ipilimumab, TCR clones that originated in tumors expanded in peripheral blood. The strongest predictors of response, as reported, were early dynamic changes in blood T cell clones along with a rise in serum interferon-beta after radiation.

Sequencing was performed on peripheral blood, taken from a patient treated with radiotherapy plus ipilimumab. The sequence derives from a human donor with non-small cell lung cancer who had a complete response to radiotherapy plus ipilimumab. Recombination joined TRBV19 with TRBJ2-1, and TRBD2 matches 13 of the central bases. The nucleotide sequence reads as follows: TGTGCCAGTAGTACACGGACTAGCGGGAGTCTTGAGCAGTTCTTC. It is translated as CASSTRTSGSLEQFF. Full variable domain (CDR3 extended with the reference TRBV19 and TRBJ2-1 proteins): DGGITQSPKYLFRKEGQNVTLSCEQNLNHDAMYWYRQDPGQGLRLIYYSQIVNDFQKGDIAEGYSVSREKKESFPLTVTSAQKNPTAFYLCASSTRTSGSLEQFFGPGTRLTVL.